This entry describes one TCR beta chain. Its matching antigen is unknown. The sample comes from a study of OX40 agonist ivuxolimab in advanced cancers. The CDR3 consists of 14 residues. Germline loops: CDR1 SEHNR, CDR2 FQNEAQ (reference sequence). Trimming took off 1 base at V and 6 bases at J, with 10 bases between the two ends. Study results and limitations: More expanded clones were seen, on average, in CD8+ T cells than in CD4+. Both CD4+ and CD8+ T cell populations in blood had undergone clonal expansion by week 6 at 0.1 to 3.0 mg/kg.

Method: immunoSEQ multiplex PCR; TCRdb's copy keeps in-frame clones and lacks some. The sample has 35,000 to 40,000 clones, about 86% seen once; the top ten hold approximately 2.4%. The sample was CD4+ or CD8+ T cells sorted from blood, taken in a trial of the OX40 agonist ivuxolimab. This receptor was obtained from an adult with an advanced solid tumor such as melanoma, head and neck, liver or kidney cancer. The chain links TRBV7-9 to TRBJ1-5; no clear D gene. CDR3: CASSLEGELQPQHF. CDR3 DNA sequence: TGTGCCAGCAGCTTAGAGGGTGAGCTTCAGCCCCAGCATTTT.